The 16 T cell receptor beta chains below all came from one sample that was sequenced in a study of blood T cell repertoires in COVID-19. Repertoires were generated with immunoSEQ multiplex PCR, while TCRdb's copy carries only in-frame clones and drops some. The repertoire has hundreds of thousands of clones, around 85% of them found once; the top ten carry approximately 5%. The sequenced sample consisted of peripheral blood. These TCRs come from a middle-aged man with COVID-19, enrolled during active disease.

The genes are TRBV19 and TRBJ2-7; 7 bases fit TRBD2. The CDR3 covers 13 residues. Germline V CDR1 and CDR2: LNHDA, SQIVND (reference sequence). Germline trimming cut 5 bases from V and 2 bases from J; bases unmatched to any gene: 3. The CDR3 loop is CASSRGGPYEQYF. CDR3 nucleotides: TGTGCCAGTAGTCGCGGGGGTCCCTACGAGCAGTACTTC. The entire variable domain, with the rest obtained from reference TRBV19 and TRBJ2-7, is as follows: DGGITQSPKYLFRKEGQNVTLSCEQNLNHDAMYWYRQDPGQGLRLIYYSQIVNDFQKGDIAEGYSVSREKKESFPLTVTSAQKNPTAFYLCASSRGGPYEQYFGPGTRLTVT.

A single count supports this clone. The chain recombines TRBV9 with TRBJ1-4; D gene unclear. The CDR3 is made up of 13 amino acids. V shed 7 bases and J shed 7 bases, with 14 bases lying between them. Germline values: CDR1 SGDLS, CDR2 YYNGEE. In DNA form, the CDR3 reads TGTGCCAGCGGGAGTGGGTACGGTGAAAAACTGTTTTTT. Its translation is CASGSGYGEKLFF.

This chain uses TRBV28 with TRBJ1-4, with TRBD1 as a possible D gene (6 bases). This CDR3 is 15 amino acids long. Germline V gives CDR1 MDHEN, CDR2 SYDVKM. The ends were cut back, 5 bases at V and 4 bases at J, with 14 bases in the middle. In nucleotides, the CDR3 is TGTGCCAGCAGTGTCCGGGACACCTATAATGAAAAACTGTTTTTT. As protein: CASSVRDTYNEKLFF.

This clone has a handful of counts. The genes are TRBV28 and TRBJ1-4, with D unclear. This CDR3 region has 15 residues. Germline lookup yields CDR1 MDHEN and CDR2 SYDVKM. The V gene lost 3 bases and the J gene lost 8 bases, with 16 bases spanning the gap. The CDR3 DNA reads TGTGCCAGCAGTTTCTCTTATAGGGTAGCGGAAAAACTGTTTTTT. It translates to CASSFSYRVAEKLFF.

This clone was seen once. The chain uses TRBV6-5 and TRBJ2-1; 8 nucleotides agree with TRBD2. Germline values: CDR1 MNHEY, CDR2 SVGAGI. Trimming took 7 bases from V and 9 from J; bases not matched to a gene: 8. This CDR3 is 13 amino acids long. CDR3 sequence reads: CASNPGAGGEQFF. CDR3 bases: TGTGCCAGCAACCCCGGGGCGGGGGGTGAGCAGTTCTTC.

CDR3 bases: TGTGCCAGCAGCTTGGGGAGGGCCTTTAACACCGGGGAGCTGTTTTTT. Amino acid sequence: CASSLGRAFNTGELFF. This chain connects TRBV5-4 to TRBJ2-2, with D possibly being TRBD2 (6 bases). Germline V lookup: CDR1 SGHNT, CDR2 YYREEE (reference sequence). There are 16 residues in the CDR3. V was shortened by 0 bases and J by 2 bases, with 11 bases between the two germline ends. The whole variable domain, filled in from reference TRBV5-4 and TRBJ2-2, reads ETGVTQSPTHLIKTRGQQVTLRCSSQSGHNTVSWYQQALGQGPQFIFQYYREEENGRGNFPPRFSGLQFPNYSSELNVNALELDDSALYLCASSLGRAFNTGELFFGEGSRLTVL.

This rearrangement joins TRBV7-2 to TRBJ1-2; D is perhaps TRBD1 (6 bases). Germline CDR1 is SGHTA and CDR2 is FQGNSA. With 0 bases removed from V and 4 bases from J, the gap between germline ends came to 9 bases. The CDR3 consists of 14 residues. The CDR3 DNA reads as TGTGCCAGCAGCTTAGCAGGGGACATCTATGGCTACACCTTC. Translation gives CASSLAGDIYGYTF.

The rearrangement joins TRBV27 to TRBJ2-1; TRBD1 aligns across 10 bases. The CDR3 contains 18 residues. CDR1 and CDR2 (germline): MNHEY, SMNVEV (reference sequence). J gave up 5 bases and V 0 bases, and 10 bases lay outside the gene matches. The CDR3 DNA reads TGTGCCAGCAGTTTATCGAAGCTAGGGACAGGGGCCGACAATGAGCAGTTCTTC. This encodes CASSLSKLGTGADNEQFF.

In its sample, this clone was seen a few times. The rearrangement joins TRBV7-9 to TRBJ2-7; 13 bases fit TRBD2. After removal of 7 bases from V and 0 bases from J, the junction contained 9 bases not matched to a gene. The CDR3 runs to 17 residues. The germline V gene has CDR1 SEHNR and CDR2 FQNEAQ (reference sequence). The CDR3 DNA reads TGTGCCAGCACCTTGGGGACTAGCGGGGCTGGCTCCTACGAGCAGTACTTC. Protein sequence: CASTLGTSGAGSYEQYF.

This clone was recorded once. The chain carries TRBV12-2 and TRBJ1-5; the table assigns TRBD1, which was not confirmed against the DNA. TRBV12-2 is an annotated pseudogene. The CDR3 sequence is 18 residues long. The CDR3 sequence: CASRHAGGPTLSNQPQHF. The DNA for the CDR3 is TGTGCAAGTCGCCATGCCGGTGGCCCGACACTGAGCAATCAGCCCCAGCATTTT.

The genes are TRBV5-8 and TRBJ1-6; D unresolved. Trimming removed 6 bases at V and 6 bases at J, with 13 bases between. This CDR3 contains 14 residues. The germline V gene has CDR1 SGHTS and CDR2 YDEGEE. CDR3 loop: CASTREGRNSPLHF. The CDR3 DNA follows: TGTGCCAGCACCCGGGAGGGCCGTAATTCACCCCTCCACTTT.

V and J are TRBV9 and TRBJ1-5; no clear D. Trimming removed 4 bases at V and 3 bases at J, with 8 bases between. In germline, CDR1 is SGDLS, CDR2 YYNGEE. This CDR3 comprises 13 residues. The CDR3, as DNA: TGTGCCAGCAGCCCATCGGTCAATCAGCCCCAGCATTTT. Its translation: CASSPSVNQPQHF.

The chain joins TRBV28 to TRBJ2-5; the match to TRBD2 covers 8 bases. The V gene's germline CDR1 is MDHEN and CDR2 SYDVKM. The CDR3 runs to 16 residues. J was trimmed by 6 bases and V by 5 bases; bases with no gene match: 14. For the CDR3, the DNA is TGTGCCAGCAGTGTTTTCCGTACGACTAGCGCGAAGACCCAGTACTTC. Encoded protein: CASSVFRTTSAKTQYF.

This chain uses TRBV27 with TRBJ2-7; TRBD1 matches at 8 bases. The CDR3 is 17 residues long. CDR1 and CDR2 from the germline V gene are MNHEY and SMNVEV (reference sequence). After removal of 6 bases from V and 1 base from J, the junction contained 14 bases not matched to a gene. The CDR3 loop reads CASRRGTGDVSSYEQYF. In nucleotides, the CDR3 is TGTGCCAGCAGACGCGGGACAGGAGATGTATCATCCTACGAGCAGTACTTC.

V is TRBV7-2 and J is TRBJ2-3; D gene ambiguous. V lost 3 bases and J 7 bases, leaving 8 bases between the germline ends. The CDR3 totals 12 residues. Germline V gene lookup returns CDR1 SGHTA and CDR2 FQGNSA. The CDR3 DNA is TGTGCCAGCAGCTTCCCTATGAATACGCAGTATTTT. Its translation: CASSFPMNTQYF.

This chain links TRBV28 with TRBJ1-3; D may be TRBD1 (6 bases). CDR3 size: 14 residues. Germline V lookup: CDR1 MDHEN, CDR2 SYDVKM. Trimming took off 8 bases at V and 0 bases at J, with 11 bases between the two ends. The CDR3 DNA reads TGTGCCAGCCTCGGACAGCACTCTGGAAACACCATATATTTT. Residues: CASLGQHSGNTIYF. Together with reference TRBV28 and TRBJ1-3, the CDR3 gives the full variable domain: DVKVTQSSRYLVKRTGEKVFLECVQDMDHENMFWYRQDPGLGLRLIYFSYDVKMKEKGDIPEGYSVSREKKERFSLILESASTNQTSMYLCASLGQHSGNTIYFGEGSWLTVV.